This is a list of T cell receptor beta chains from one sample in a study of cytomegalovirus exposure and HLA in healthy donors. Assay used: immunoSEQ multiplex PCR; TCRdb lists only in-frame clones, some missing. The sample lists 90,000 to 150,000 clones, 55% to 75% seen once, with just over 8% in the top ten. Sequenced: PBMCs. Receptors originate from a woman aged 40 to 49 in good health and CMV-seropositive. The CDR3 runs from the conserved cysteine through the conserved F or W. The order of the fields is clone size, D gene, V gene, J gene, CDR3 length, CDR3 protein, CDR3 DNA. D genes are given only for firm matches. Clone size, where shown, is once, few, many, or a class for clones that have expanded.

once,TRBD2,TRBV5-1,TRBJ2-1,17,CASSLAGRGGLHNEQFF,TGCGCCAGCAGCTTGGCCGGGAGGGGGGGCCTCCACAATGAGCAGTTCTTC
-,-,TRBV13,TRBJ2-7,14,CASSLMLANYEQYF,TGTGCCAGCAGCTTAATGCTAGCGAACTACGAGCAGTACTTC
-,-,TRBV2,TRBJ1-6,13,CASTGLPEAPLHF,TGTGCCAGCACCGGACTCCCCGAGGCACCCCTCCACTTT
few,TRBD1,TRBV6-5,TRBJ1-4,14,CASSQTGGLGKLFF,TGTGCCAGCAGCCAAACAGGGGGGCTTGGGAAACTGTTTTTT
-,-,TRBV18,TRBJ1-1,13,CASSTDMNTEAFF,TGTGCCAGCTCAACGGACATGAACACTGAAGCTTTCTTT
-,TRBD1,TRBV27,TRBJ1-6,15,CASSSRQGMDSPLHF,TGTGCCAGCAGTTCTCGACAGGGGATGGATTCACCCCTCCACTTT
-,-,TRBV11-2,TRBJ2-5,15,CASSLTRTAVETQYF,TGTGCCAGCAGCTTAACGCGGACAGCGGTAGAGACCCAGTACTTC
few,-,TRBV6-6,TRBJ1-2,15,CASSSPNGGMEGYTF,TGTGCCAGCAGCTCCCCCAATGGGGGGATGGAAGGCTACACCTTC
-,TRBD2,TRBV2,TRBJ2-1,13,CASTTSGGSEQFF,TGTGCCAGCACGACTAGCGGGGGCTCTGAGCAGTTCTTC
-,-,TRBV29-1,TRBJ1-1,13,CSVAYGSNTEAFF,TGCAGCGTAGCTTATGGTTCAAACACTGAAGCTTTCTTT
-,-,TRBV27,TRBJ2-5,12,CASSFRGETQYF,TGTGCCAGCAGTTTTAGGGGGGAGACCCAGTACTTC
-,-,TRBV7-6,TRBJ1-2,13,CASGSAGAGGYTF,TGTGCCAGCGGATCGGCGGGGGCGGGTGGCTACACCTTC
-,-,TRBV7-6,TRBJ2-7,15,CASSLGGGTVYEQYF,TGTGCCAGCAGCTTAGGGGGCGGGACAGTCTACGAGCAGTACTTC
-,-,TRBV5-1,TRBJ1-6,14,CASSLGTVSSPLHF,TGCGCCAGCAGCTTGGGGACAGTGAGTTCACCCCTCCACTTT
-,-,TRBV7-2,TRBJ1-1,14,CASSLPTENTEAFF,TGTGCCAGCAGCTTACCCACAGAAAACACTGAAGCTTTCTTT
few,-,TRBV19,TRBJ1-1,16,CASSIGGGGMTTEAFF,TGTGCCAGTAGTATAGGGGGAGGGGGTATGACCACTGAAGCTTTCTTT
-,-,TRBV29-1,TRBJ2-1,14,CSATRSISYNEQFF,TGCAGCGCCACCCGAAGCATTTCCTACAATGAGCAGTTCTTC
-,-,TRBV7-2,TRBJ2-3,14,CASSRQGITDTQYF,TGTGCCAGCAGCAGGCAGGGGATCACAGATACGCAGTATTTT
-,-,TRBV4-2,TRBJ1-4,15,CASSQVGQSTEKLFF,TGTGCCAGCAGCCAAGTGGGGCAGTCGACGGAAAAACTGTTTTTT
-,TRBD1,TRBV5-1,TRBJ1-2,14,CASSSNQGGYGYTF,TGCGCCAGCAGCTCAAACCAGGGGGGCTATGGCTACACCTTC
-,TRBD2,TRBV15,TRBJ2-7,14,CATSRGGGTYEQYF,TGTGCCACCAGCAGAGGGGGGGGAACCTATGAGCAGTACTTC
few,-,TRBV7-9,TRBJ1-2,13,CASSFDRRYGYTF,TGTGCCAGCAGCTTTGACAGGCGCTATGGCTACACCTTC
few,-,TRBV25-1,TRBJ1-1,12,CASRQGNTEAFF,TGTGCCAGCAGACAGGGGAACACTGAAGCTTTCTTT
-,-,TRBV5-1,TRBJ1-1,14,CASSLVTVTTEAFF,TGCGCCAGCAGCTTGGTAACAGTGACCACTGAAGCTTTCTTT
-,-,TRBV5-8,TRBJ1-1,13,CASSFNRIAEAFF,TGTGCCAGCAGCTTCAACAGGATCGCTGAAGCTTTCTTT
-,TRBD1,TRBV9,TRBJ1-6,14,CASSVFAGTGPLHF,TGTGCCAGCAGCGTCTTCGCCGGGACAGGACCTCTCCACTTT
-,-,TRBV2,TRBJ1-1,13,CASTGGRNTEAFF,TGTGCCAGCACGGGAGGGCGGAACACTGAAGCTTTCTTT
-,-,TRBV6-1,TRBJ1-1,13,CASSAGVNTEAFF,TGTGCCAGCTCCGCAGGGGTGAACACTGAAGCTTTCTTT
-,-,TRBV5-1,TRBJ2-1,16,CASSLVGQEINNEQFF,TGCGCCAGCAGCTTGGTAGGACAAGAGATAAACAATGAGCAGTTCTTC
-,-,TRBV6-5,TRBJ1-1,16,CASSYKRNSGSTEAFF,TGTGCCAGCAGTTACAAAAGAAACAGCGGGAGCACTGAAGCTTTCTTT
few,-,TRBV10-3,TRBJ2-5,15,CASMPGLTNEETQYF,TGTGCCAGTATGCCGGGACTGACGAATGAGGAGACCCAGTACTTC
-,-,TRBV6-5,TRBJ2-2,12,CASSRSSGELFF,TGTGCCAGCAGCCGGTCTTCCGGGGAGCTGTTTTTT
-,-,TRBV5-1,TRBJ2-5,14,CASSLDRQEETQYF,TGCGCCAGCAGCTTGGACAGACAGGAGGAGACCCAGTACTTC
-,-,TRBV7-8,TRBJ1-1,15,CASSPLGRVSTEAFF,TGTGCCAGCAGCCCACTGGGGAGGGTCAGCACTGAAGCTTTCTTT
few,-,TRBV4-3,TRBJ1-5,13,CASSQKRDQPQHF,TGCGCCAGCAGCCAAAAGAGGGATCAGCCCCAGCATTTT
-,-,TRBV15,TRBJ2-5,11,CATAVRGTQYF,TGTGCCACCGCCGTACGAGGAACCCAGTACTTC
-,-,TRBV9,TRBJ1-6,16,CASSVDLSSYNSPLHF,TGTGCCAGCAGCGTAGATCTAAGCTCCTATAATTCACCCCTCCACTTT
few,TRBD1,TRBV29-1,TRBJ1-6,14,CSVRGTGGNSPLHF,TGCAGCGTTCGGGGGACAGGGGGTAATTCACCCCTCCACTTT
few,TRBD1,TRBV5-6,TRBJ2-3,15,CASSLIGTATDTQYF,TGTGCCAGCAGCTTGATCGGGACAGCCACAGATACGCAGTATTTT
few,-,TRBV5-6,TRBJ1-4,14,CASTLLGQGEKLFF,TGTGCCAGCACTCTCTTGGGCCAGGGGGAAAAACTGTTTTTT
-,TRBD1,TRBV4-3,TRBJ1-2,13,CASSPGTGRGYTF,TGCGCCAGCAGCCCAGGGACAGGGCGAGGCTACACCTTC
-,TRBD2,TRBV6-5,TRBJ2-7,15,CASSYRRTRNYEQYF,TGTGCCAGCAGTTACAGAAGGACTAGGAACTACGAGCAGTACTTC
-,TRBD1,TRBV5-1,TRBJ1-2,14,CASSSDRGPWGYTF,TGCGCCAGCAGTTCCGACAGGGGCCCCTGGGGCTACACCTTC
few,TRBD2,TRBV6-5,TRBJ2-7,15,CASSYGAGGVYEQYF,TGTGCCAGCAGTTACGGGGCGGGGGGTGTCTACGAGCAGTACTTC
-,-,TRBV6-6,TRBJ1-2,15,CASSWGPTGGGGYTF,TGTGCCAGCAGTTGGGGCCCTACGGGGGGGGGTGGCTACACCTTC
-,TRBD1,TRBV5-6,TRBJ1-1,13,CASRYRGNTEAFF,TGTGCCAGCAGGTACAGGGGGAACACTGAAGCTTTCTTT
-,-,TRBV5-5,TRBJ1-2,16,CASSAVRVGPNYGYTF,TGTGCCAGCAGCGCGGTCCGAGTGGGGCCTAACTATGGCTACACCTTC
-,TRBD1,TRBV4-1,TRBJ2-7,16,CASSQIRTGGLSEQYF,TGCGCCAGCAGCCAGATTAGGACAGGGGGCTTGAGCGAGCAGTACTTC
-,-,TRBV29-1,TRBJ1-1,15,CSVDHQGWMNTEAFF,TGCAGCGTTGATCATCAGGGGTGGATGAACACTGAAGCTTTCTTT
-,-,TRBV29-1,TRBJ2-6,15,CSVEVPNSGANVLTF,TGCAGCGTTGAGGTTCCTAACTCTGGGGCCAACGTCCTGACTTTC
-,TRBD2,TRBV7-9,TRBJ2-1,17,CASSLVLSGVTYNEQFF,TGTGCCAGCAGCTTAGTTCTTAGCGGGGTGACCTACAATGAGCAGTTCTTC
few,TRBD1,TRBV5-5,TRBJ1-2,14,CASSPGTGPYGYTF,TGTGCCAGCAGCCCGGGGACAGGCCCCTATGGCTACACCTTC
-,TRBD1,TRBV6-1,TRBJ2-7,14,CASMRGQGSYEQYF,TGTGCCAGTATGAGGGGACAGGGCTCCTACGAGCAGTACTTC
few,TRBD2,TRBV29-1,TRBJ2-5,14,CSGLRTMGGETQYF,TGCAGCGGTCTGAGAACAATGGGGGGGGAGACCCAGTACTTC
-,-,TRBV6-5,TRBJ1-1,11,CASLRDTEAFF,TGTGCCAGCCTCCGGGACACTGAAGCTTTCTTT
-,-,TRBV9,TRBJ1-1,15,CASSANTGSGTEAFF,TGTGCCAGCAGCGCTAACACAGGGTCGGGCACTGAAGCTTTCTTT
-,TRBD1,TRBV10-1,TRBJ1-2,13,CASSGTTGYGYTF,TGCGCCAGCAGCGGAACGACAGGGTATGGCTACACCTTC
-,TRBD1,TRBV10-3,TRBJ1-2,13,CAISAGTGGGYTF,TGTGCCATCAGTGCTGGGACAGGGGGCGGCTACACCTTC
few,-,TRBV20-1,TRBJ2-1,11,CSAPRSNEQFF,TGCAGTGCTCCCCGGAGCAATGAGCAGTTCTTC
-,-,TRBV6-5,TRBJ2-1,14,CASSRSTGNNEQFF,TGTGCCAGCAGTAGGTCGACAGGAAACAATGAGCAGTTCTTC